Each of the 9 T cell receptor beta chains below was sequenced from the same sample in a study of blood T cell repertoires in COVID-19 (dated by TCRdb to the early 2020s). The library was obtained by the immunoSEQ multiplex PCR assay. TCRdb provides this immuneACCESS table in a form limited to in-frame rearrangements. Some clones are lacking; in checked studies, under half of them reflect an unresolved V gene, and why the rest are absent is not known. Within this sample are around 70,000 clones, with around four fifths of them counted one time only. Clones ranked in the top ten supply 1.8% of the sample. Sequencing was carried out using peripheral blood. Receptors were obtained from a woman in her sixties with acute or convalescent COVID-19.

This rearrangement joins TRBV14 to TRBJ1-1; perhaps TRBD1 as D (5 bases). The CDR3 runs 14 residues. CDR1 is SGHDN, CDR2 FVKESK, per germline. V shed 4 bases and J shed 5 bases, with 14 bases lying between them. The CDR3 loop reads CASSLTGGETEAFF. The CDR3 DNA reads TGTGCCAGCAGCCTGACCGGGGGGGAAACTGAAGCTTTCTTT.

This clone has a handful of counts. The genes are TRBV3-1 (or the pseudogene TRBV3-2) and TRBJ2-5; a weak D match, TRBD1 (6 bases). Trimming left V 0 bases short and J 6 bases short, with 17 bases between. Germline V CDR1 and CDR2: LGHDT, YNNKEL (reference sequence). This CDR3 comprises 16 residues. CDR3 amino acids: CASSQDQGLGGQTQYF. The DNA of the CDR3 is TGTGCCAGCAGCCAAGACCAGGGGCTAGGGGGACAGACCCAGTACTTC.

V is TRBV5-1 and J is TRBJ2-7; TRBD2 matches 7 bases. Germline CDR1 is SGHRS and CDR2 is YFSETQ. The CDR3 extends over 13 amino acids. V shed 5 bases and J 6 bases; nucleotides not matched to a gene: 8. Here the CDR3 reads CASSAGEAAEQYF. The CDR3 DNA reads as TGCGCCAGCAGTGCGGGGGAAGCGGCCGAGCAGTACTTC. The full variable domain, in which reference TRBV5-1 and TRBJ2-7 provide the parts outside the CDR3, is KAGVTQTPRYLIKTRGQQVTLSCSPISGHRSVSWYQQTPGQGLQFLFEYFSETQRNKGNFPGRFSGRQFSNSRSEMNVSTLELGDSALYLCASSAGEAAEQYFGPGTRLTVT.

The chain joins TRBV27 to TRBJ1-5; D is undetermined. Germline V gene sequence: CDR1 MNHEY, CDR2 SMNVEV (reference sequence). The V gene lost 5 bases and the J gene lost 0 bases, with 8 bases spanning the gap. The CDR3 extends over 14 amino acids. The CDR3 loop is CASSRENSNQPQHF. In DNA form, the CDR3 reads TGTGCCAGCAGTAGAGAAAATAGCAATCAGCCCCAGCATTTT.

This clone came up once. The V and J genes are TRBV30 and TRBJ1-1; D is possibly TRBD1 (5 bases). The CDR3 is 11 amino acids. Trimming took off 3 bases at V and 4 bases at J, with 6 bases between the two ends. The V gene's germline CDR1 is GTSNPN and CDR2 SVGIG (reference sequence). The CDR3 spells CAWSRATEAFF. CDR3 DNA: TGTGCCTGGAGCAGGGCCACTGAAGCTTTCTTT. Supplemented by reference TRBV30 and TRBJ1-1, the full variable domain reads SQTIHQWPATLVQPVGSPLSLECTVEGTSNPNLYWYRQAAGRGLQLLFYSVGIGQISSEVPQNLSASRPQDRQFILSSKKLLLSDSGFYLCAWSRATEAFFGQGTRLTVV.

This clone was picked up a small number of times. The CDR3 here is CASSPPRGNYGYTF. Here the CDR3 DNA reads TGTGCCAGCAGCCCCCCGCGGGGGAACTATGGCTACACCTTC. J is TRBJ1-2 and V is TRBV11-2; D possibly corresponds to TRBD1 (5 bases). There are 14 residues in the CDR3. Trimming shortened V by 5 bases and J by 2 bases, and 12 bases separated the two germline ends. Germline CDR1 SGHAT, CDR2 FQNNGV. Full variable domain (missing parts from reference TRBV11-2 and TRBJ1-2): EAGVAQSPRYKIIEKRQSVAFWCNPISGHATLYWYQQILGQGPKLLIQFQNNGVVDDSQLPKDRFSAERLKGVDSTLKIQPAKLEDSAVYLCASSPPRGNYGYTFGSGTRLTVV.

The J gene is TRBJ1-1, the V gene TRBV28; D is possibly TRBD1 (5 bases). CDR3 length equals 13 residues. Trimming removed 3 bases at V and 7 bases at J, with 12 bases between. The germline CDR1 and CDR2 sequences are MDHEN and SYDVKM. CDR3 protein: CASSFWSGNEAFF. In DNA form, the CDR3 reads TGTGCCAGCAGTTTCTGGTCAGGGAATGAAGCTTTCTTT.

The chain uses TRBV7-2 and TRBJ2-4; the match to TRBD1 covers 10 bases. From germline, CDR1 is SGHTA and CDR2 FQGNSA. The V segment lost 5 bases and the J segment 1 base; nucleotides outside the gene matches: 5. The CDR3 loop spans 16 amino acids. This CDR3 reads CASSLDRGLAKNIQYF. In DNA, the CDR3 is TGTGCCAGCAGCCTCGACAGGGGGCTTGCCAAAAACATTCAGTACTTC.

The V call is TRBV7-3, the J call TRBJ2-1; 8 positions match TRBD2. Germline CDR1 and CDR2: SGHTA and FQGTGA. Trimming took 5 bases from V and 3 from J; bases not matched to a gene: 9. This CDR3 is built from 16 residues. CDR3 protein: CASSLQAGAGYNEQFF. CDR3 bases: TGTGCCAGCAGCCTCCAAGCGGGAGCAGGCTACAATGAGCAGTTCTTC.